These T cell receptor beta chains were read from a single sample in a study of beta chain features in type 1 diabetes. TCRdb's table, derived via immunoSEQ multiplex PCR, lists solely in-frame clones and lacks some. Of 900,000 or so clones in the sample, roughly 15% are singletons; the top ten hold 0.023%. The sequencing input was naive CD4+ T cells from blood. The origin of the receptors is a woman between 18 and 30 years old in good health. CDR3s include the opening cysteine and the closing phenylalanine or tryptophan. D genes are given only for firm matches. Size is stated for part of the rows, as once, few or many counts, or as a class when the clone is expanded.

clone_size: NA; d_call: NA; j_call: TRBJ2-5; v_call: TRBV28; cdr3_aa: CASSSGLETQYF; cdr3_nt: TGTGCCAGCAGTTCGGGGTTGGAGACCCAGTACTTC
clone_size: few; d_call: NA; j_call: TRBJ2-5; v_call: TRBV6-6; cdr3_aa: CASSLRGETQYF; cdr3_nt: TGTGCCAGCAGTCTCAGGGGAGAGACCCAGTACTTC
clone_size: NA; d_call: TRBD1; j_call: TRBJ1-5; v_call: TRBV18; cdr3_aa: CASSPGLGQGGQPQHF; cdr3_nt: TGTGCCAGCTCACCAGGGTTGGGACAGGGCGGTCAGCCCCAGCATTTT
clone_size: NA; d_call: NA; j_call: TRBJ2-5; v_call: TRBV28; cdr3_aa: CASSRMAGRETQYF; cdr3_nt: TGTGCCAGCAGTCGGATGGCAGGGCGGGAGACCCAGTACTTC
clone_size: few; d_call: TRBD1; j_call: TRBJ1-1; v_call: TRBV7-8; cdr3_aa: CASSPKRGLGKTEAFF; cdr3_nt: TGTGCCAGCAGCCCTAAAAGGGGGCTGGGGAAAACTGAAGCTTTCTTT
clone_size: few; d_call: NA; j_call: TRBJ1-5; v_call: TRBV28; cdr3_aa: CASRTNQPQHF; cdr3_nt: TGTGCCAGCAGAACAAATCAGCCCCAGCATTTT
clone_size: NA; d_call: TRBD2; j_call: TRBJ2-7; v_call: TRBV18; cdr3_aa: CASSPPWTSGSYEQYF; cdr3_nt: TGTGCCAGCTCACCACCCTGGACTAGCGGCTCCTACGAGCAGTACTTC
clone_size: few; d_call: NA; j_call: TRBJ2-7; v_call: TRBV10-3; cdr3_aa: CAISVQDAYEQYF; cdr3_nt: TGTGCCATCAGTGTGCAGGATGCCTACGAGCAGTACTTC
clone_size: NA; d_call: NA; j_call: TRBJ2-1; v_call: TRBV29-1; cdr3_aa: CSVALQGSSYNEQFF; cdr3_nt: TGCAGCGTTGCGTTGCAGGGGTCCTCCTACAATGAGCAGTTCTTC
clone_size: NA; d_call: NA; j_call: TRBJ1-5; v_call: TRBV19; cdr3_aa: CASTTGQSVPQHF; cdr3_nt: TGTGCCAGTACTACCGGACAGTCCGTGCCCCAGCATTTT
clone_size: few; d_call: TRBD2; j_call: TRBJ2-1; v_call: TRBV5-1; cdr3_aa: CASSLLAGAHNEQFF; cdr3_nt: TGCGCCAGCAGCCTACTAGCGGGAGCACACAATGAGCAGTTCTTC
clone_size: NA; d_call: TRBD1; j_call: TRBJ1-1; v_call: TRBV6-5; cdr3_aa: CASSHRQGEATEAFF; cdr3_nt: TGTGCCAGCAGTCATCGACAGGGAGAAGCGACTGAAGCTTTCTTT
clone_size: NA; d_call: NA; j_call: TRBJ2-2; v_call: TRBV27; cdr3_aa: CASSLLVSTGELFF; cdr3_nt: TGTGCCAGCAGTTTATTAGTTTCGACCGGGGAGCTGTTTTTT
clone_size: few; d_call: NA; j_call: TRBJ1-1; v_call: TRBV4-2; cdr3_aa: CASSQLRDNTEAFF; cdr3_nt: TGTGCCAGCAGCCAACTCAGGGATAACACTGAAGCTTTCTTT
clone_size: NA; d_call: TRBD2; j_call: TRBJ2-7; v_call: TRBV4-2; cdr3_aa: CASSQVYGGNGGSSYEQYF; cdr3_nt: TGTGCCAGCAGCCAAGTTTACGGAGGCAACGGGGGGAGCTCCTACGAGCAGTACTTC
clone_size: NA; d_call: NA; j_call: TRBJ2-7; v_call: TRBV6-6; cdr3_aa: CASRRVGGYEQYF; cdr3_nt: TGTGCCAGCAGGCGAGTTGGGGGCTACGAGCAGTACTTC
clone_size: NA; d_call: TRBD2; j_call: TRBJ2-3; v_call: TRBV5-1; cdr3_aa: CASQAGGRDTQYF; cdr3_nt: TGCGCCAGCCAAGCGGGAGGCAGAGATACGCAGTATTTT
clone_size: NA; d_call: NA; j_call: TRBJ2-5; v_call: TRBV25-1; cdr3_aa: CASSEYPGSILYF; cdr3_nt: TGTGCCAGCAGTGAATATCCGGGCAGTATACTGTACTTC
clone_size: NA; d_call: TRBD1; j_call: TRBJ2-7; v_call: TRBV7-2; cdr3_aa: CASSLESWTGPIYEQYF; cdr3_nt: TGTGCCAGCAGCTTAGAATCATGGACAGGGCCTATCTACGAGCAGTACTTC
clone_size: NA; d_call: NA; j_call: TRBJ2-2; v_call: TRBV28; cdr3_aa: CASSTYTNTGELFF; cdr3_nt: TGTGCCAGCAGTACGTACACGAACACCGGGGAGCTGTTTTTT
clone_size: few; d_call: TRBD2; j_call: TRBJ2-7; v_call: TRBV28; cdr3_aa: CASSLVLAGDLVYEQYF; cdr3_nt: TGTGCCAGCAGTTTGGTCCTAGCGGGAGACCTGGTCTACGAGCAGTACTTC
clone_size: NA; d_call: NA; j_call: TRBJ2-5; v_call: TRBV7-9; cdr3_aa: CASSLNTITQETQYF; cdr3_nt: TGTGCCAGCAGCCTGAACACGATAACCCAAGAGACCCAGTACTTC
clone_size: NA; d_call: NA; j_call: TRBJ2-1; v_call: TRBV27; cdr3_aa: CASSLSNRDTRKYEQFF; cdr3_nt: TGTGCCAGCAGTTTATCGAATCGGGACACCAGGAAGTATGAGCAGTTCTTC
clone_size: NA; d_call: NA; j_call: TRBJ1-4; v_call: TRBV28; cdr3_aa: CASTRPLGGADEKLFF; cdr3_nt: TGTGCCAGCACCCGCCCACTCGGGGGAGCTGATGAAAAACTGTTTTTT
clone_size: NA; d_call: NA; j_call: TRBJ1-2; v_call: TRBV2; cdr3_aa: CASSVAAYGYTF; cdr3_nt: TGTGCCAGCAGTGTGGCAGCTTATGGCTACACCTTC